This entry lists 6 T cell receptor beta chains sequenced from one sample in a study of regulatory T cells in long-lasting Graves disease. Specified time point: persistent/refractory GD, antithyroid drugs over 5 years with positive TRAb. Following extraction of RNA from PBMCs, that RNA was used to make the TCR library. Building the TCR beta libraries relied on iRepertoire HTBI primers, and CDR3 regions underwent Arm-PCR. TCRdb called the multiplex PCR reads again in MiXCR, with one record for every CDR3 protein. The sample records some 450,000 distinct CDR3 sequences, 23% being singletons. Sequencing used peripheral blood mononuclear cells (PBMCs), obtained when the disease was refractory, from a patient treated with antithyroid drugs. All receptors come from a female donor with Graves disease.

The gene calls are TRBV27 and TRBJ1-2, with D tentatively TRBD1 (6 bases). Trimming took 9 bases from V and 8 from J, leaving 19 bases between them. CDR3 size: 13 residues. Germline CDR1 MNHEY, CDR2 SMNVEV (reference sequence). The CDR3 reads CASAPGGLEGYTF. The DNA of the CDR3 is TGTGCCAGTGCCCCCGGGGGGCTCGAGGGCTACACCTTC.

This clonotype was observed a handful of times. The V gene is TRBV6-1, the J gene TRBJ2-7; no clear D gene. The germline V and J ends were trimmed by 7 bases and 0 bases, with 19 bases remaining between them. This CDR3 spans 16 amino acids. CDR1 and CDR2 from the germline V gene are MNHNS and SASEGT. The CDR3 DNA is TGTGCCAGCACCCCTCAAATTTCACCCAGCTCCTACGAGCAGTACTTC. Translating gives CASTPQISPSSYEQYF.

A word on this clonotype: Possible read error: a much larger clone is one base away. This chain connects TRBV24-1 to TRBJ2-7, with D maybe TRBD1 (5 bases). V lost 5 bases and J lost 0, with 7 bases in between. Germline V CDR1 and CDR2: KGHDR, SFDVKD. CDR3 length: 13 residues. DNA of the CDR3: TGTGCCACCAGTGTAGGGGTCTCCTACGAGCAGTACTTC. Encoded protein: CATSVGVSYEQYF.

This clonotype has just a few counts. The CDR3: CATSRDSGRSYEQYF. CDR3 nucleotides: TGTGCCACCAGCAGAGATAGCGGCAGATCCTACGAGCAGTACTTC. The V gene is TRBV15, the J gene TRBJ2-7; maybe TRBD2 (6 bases). Germline V CDR1 and CDR2: LNHNV, YYDKDF (reference sequence). The CDR3 length is 15 residues. Trimming took off 0 bases at V and 1 base at J, with 10 bases between the two ends.

This clonotype was recorded at least ten times. The gene calls are TRBV2 and TRBJ2-7; 11 nucleotides line up with TRBD2. The V segment lost 6 bases and the J segment 6 bases; nucleotides outside the gene matches: 7. Germline lookup yields CDR1 SNHLY and CDR2 FYNNEI. The CDR3 length is 14 residues. The CDR3 spells CASRETSGNGEQYF. The CDR3 DNA is TGTGCCAGCAGGGAGACTAGCGGGAATGGCGAGCAGTACTTC. The full variable domain, with the rest looked up from reference TRBV2 and TRBJ2-7, is EPEVTQTPSHQVTQMGQEVILRCVPISNHLYFYWYRQILGQKVEFLVSFYNNEISEKSEIFDDQFSVERPDGSNFTLKIRSTKLEDSAMYFCASRETSGNGEQYFGPGTRLTVT.

This clonotype was counted a single time. The gene calls are TRBV9 and TRBJ2-7, with 10 positions matching TRBD1. This CDR3 has 15 amino acids. CDR1 is SGDLS and CDR2 is YYNGEE in the germline V gene. V trimming: 2 bases; J trimming: 0 bases; junction bases outside the gene matches: 2. The CDR3 reads CASSVGTGASYEQYF. The CDR3 nucleotides read TGTGCCAGCAGCGTTGGGACAGGGGCCTCCTACGAGCAGTACTTC.